Listed below are T cell receptor beta chains from one sample, sequenced in a study of blood T cell repertoires in COVID-19. The assay was immunoSEQ multiplex PCR, and TCRdb's table has in-frame clones only and misses some. This sample has over 110,000 clones; under 80% occur once, and the top ten carry roughly 14%. Input material: peripheral blood. The receptors were sampled from a man aged 80 or over with acute or convalescent COVID-19. Each CDR3 is given with its conserved first and last residue. A D gene is named only where the DNA matches it firmly. Clone size, where shown, is once, few, many, or a class for clones that have expanded.

j_call v_call clone_size d_call cdr3_nt cdr3_aa
TRBJ2-7 TRBV7-8 - TRBD1 TGTGCCAGCAGCTTAACCCTGGACAGGGGAGGCGAGCAGTACTTC CASSLTLDRGGEQYF
TRBJ2-7 TRBV7-2 - TRBD2 TGTGCCAGCAGCCCACGACCCGGGGGGTACGAGCAGTACTTC CASSPRPGGYEQYF
TRBJ1-6 TRBV5-1 - - TGCGCCAGCAGCTTGGACAGCTCCTATAATTCACCTCTCCACTTT CASSLDSSYNSPLHF
TRBJ1-6 TRBV7-2 - - TGTGCCAGCAGCTTCAGGGTTAATTCACCCCTCCACTTT CASSFRVNSPLHF
TRBJ1-1 TRBV28 - TRBD1 TGTGCCAGCAGTTTTAGGTCAGGGGGCGAAGCTTTCTTT CASSFRSGGEAFF
TRBJ2-5 TRBV5-1 - TRBD1 TGCGCCACCAGGGGGGACAGGCGCCAAGAGACCCAGTACTTC CATRGDRRQETQYF
TRBJ1-5 TRBV28 - - TGTGCCAGCAGTTTATCCCCATTACTTGGCAATCAGCCCCAGCATTTT CASSLSPLLGNQPQHF
TRBJ2-7 TRBV25-1 - TRBD1 TGTGCCAGCAGTGAACTCGGGACAGGGCAAGGCTACGAGCAGTACTTC CASSELGTGQGYEQYF
TRBJ2-7 TRBV7-3 - - TGTGCCAGCAGCCCTGGGGGACACTCCTACGAGCAGTACTTC CASSPGGHSYEQYF
TRBJ2-7 TRBV19 few - TGTGCCAGTAACCCCCAGGGAGGATTGTCCTACGAGCAGTACTTC CASNPQGGLSYEQYF
TRBJ2-2 TRBV6-5 - TRBD1 TGTGCCATTACCGGGACAGGGTTTGTGATGTTTTTT CAITGTGFVMFF
TRBJ2-5 TRBV7-8 - - TGTGCCAGCAGCTCCCTTGGGGGCCGGGGAGAGACCCAGTACTTC CASSSLGGRGETQYF
TRBJ2-2 TRBV9 - - TGTGCCAGCAGCTCCCAGGGGTTACCCGGGGAGCTGTTTTTT CASSSQGLPGELFF
TRBJ1-2 TRBV5-6 - - TGTGCCAGCAGGCCGGTGGAGGGCTTCTATGGCTACACCTTC CASRPVEGFYGYTF
TRBJ2-5 TRBV5-1 - TRBD1 TGCGCCAGCAGCCTGGGACAGGATCGGATCCAGTACTTC CASSLGQDRIQYF
TRBJ2-3 TRBV19 - TRBD2 TGTGCCAGTACACAGGCAGGGCGGGGGGGCACAGATACGCAGTATTTT CASTQAGRGGTDTQYF
TRBJ2-7 TRBV5-8 - - TGTGCCAGCAGTATTCCGAGGGCGGACTACGAGCAGTACTTC CASSIPRADYEQYF
TRBJ2-7 TRBV27 - - TGTGCCAGCAGTCCCCGAGAAGCCTACGAGCAGTACTTC CASSPREAYEQYF
TRBJ1-1 TRBV28 - - TGTGCCAGCAGTTTGTATACAGGGTTGAACACTGAAGCTTTCTTT CASSLYTGLNTEAFF
TRBJ2-3 TRBV7-9 few TRBD2 TGTGCCAGCAGCTCGGGAGGCGATACGCAGTATTTT CASSSGGDTQYF
TRBJ2-3 TRBV10-3 - - TGTGCCATCAGTGACCTACAGGGTGCAGATACGCAGTATTTT CAISDLQGADTQYF
TRBJ1-6 TRBV5-4 - - TGTGCCAGCAGCTTGGTGGGCACCCCCGGGACACCCCTCCACTTT CASSLVGTPGTPLHF
TRBJ1-4 TRBV9 - TRBD1 TGTGCCAGCAGCCCCGGACAGGGGTCGGCTGAAAAACTGTTTTTT CASSPGQGSAEKLFF
TRBJ2-1 TRBV7-9 - - TGTGCCAGCAGCCAAGCACGGGACAAAAGTTACAATGAGCAGTTCTTC CASSQARDKSYNEQFF
TRBJ1-1 TRBV5-4 - - TGTGCCAGCAGTGCGGGTAGGGCGGAGAACACTGAAGCTTTCTTT CASSAGRAENTEAFF
TRBJ1-3 TRBV11-2 - - TGTGCCAGCAGCTTTGGTGGCAGGCAAGCTGGAAACACCATATATTTT CASSFGGRQAGNTIYF
TRBJ2-2 TRBV19 - - TGTGCCAGTAGGGTACAGGGGAACACCGGGGAGCTGTTTTTT CASRVQGNTGELFF
TRBJ2-2 TRBV15 - - TGTGCCACCAGCAGGGGGAGCCGGGAGCTGTTTTTT CATSRGSRELFF
TRBJ2-7 TRBV15 - TRBD1 TGTGCCACCAGCCCAAGGACAGGGCCCTACGAGCAGTACTTC CATSPRTGPYEQYF
TRBJ1-1 TRBV4-2 few - TGTGCCAGCAGCAAAGTGGAGGGGACGGCTTTCTTT CASSKVEGTAFF
TRBJ2-5 TRBV7-2 - - TGTGCCAGCAGCACCCGTCTCGGCGGGGAAGAGACCCAGTACTTC CASSTRLGGEETQYF
TRBJ1-4 TRBV9 - TRBD1 TGTGCCAGCAGCGGACAAAGAACCGGGACAGGGGATGAAAAACTGTTTTTT CASSGQRTGTGDEKLFF
TRBJ1-1 TRBV28 - - TGTGCCAGCAGTGACAGCATGAACACTGAAGCTTTCTTT CASSDSMNTEAFF
TRBJ1-1 TRBV5-6 - - TGTGCCAGCAGCTTGACAGGATCTGAAGCTTTCTTT CASSLTGSEAFF
TRBJ1-1 TRBV30 - TRBD1 TGTGCCTGGAGTTACCGGGACAGGGTCACTGAAGCTTTCTTT CAWSYRDRVTEAFF
TRBJ2-1 TRBV3-1/TRBV3-2 - TRBD1 TGTGCCAGCAGCCAAGAGCCTACAGGGGCCTACAATGAGCAGTTCTTC CASSQEPTGAYNEQFF
TRBJ2-3 TRBV7-2 - - TGTGCCAGCAGCCCAACAACAAATACGCAGTATTTT CASSPTTNTQYF
TRBJ2-7 TRBV4-1 - TRBD2 TGCGCCAGCAGCCGCGGACTAGCGGGGGGAAGGTACGAGCAGTACTTC CASSRGLAGGRYEQYF
TRBJ2-3 TRBV7-8 - TRBD2 TGTGCCAGCAGCCGGGGGGGGGAGCCAACTTTGGATACGCAGTATTTT CASSRGGEPTLDTQYF
TRBJ1-3 TRBV6-5 - - TGTGCCACGAGAGTCGGGTCTGGAAACACCATATATTTT CATRVGSGNTIYF
TRBJ2-2 TRBV5-1 - - TGCGCCAGCAGCTTGGAGCAGGGTTCCGGGGAGCTGTTTTTT CASSLEQGSGELFF
TRBJ2-4 TRBV27 - - TGTGCCAGCAGTTTAAACAGGGCGGCAAACATTCAGTACTTC CASSLNRAANIQYF
TRBJ2-5 TRBV6-1 - - TGTGCCAGCAGTGAAGCGCTTGATCAAGTAGCTCTGCGGGAGACCCAGTACTTC CASSEALDQVALRETQYF
TRBJ2-1 TRBV24-1 - TRBD1 TGTGCCACCGGGGGAGCCGGGACAGGGCGTGACAATGAGCAGTTCTTC CATGGAGTGRDNEQFF
TRBJ2-7 TRBV2 few - TGTGCCAGCAGTGTTGACTTCTACGAGCAGTACTTC CASSVDFYEQYF
TRBJ1-2 TRBV5-1 few TRBD1 TGCGCCAGCAGCTTGGGGGACAGGGGCTATGGCTACACCTTC CASSLGDRGYGYTF
TRBJ2-1 TRBV9 - TRBD1 TGTGCCAGCAGCTCAGGGACAGGGACCTACAATGAGCAGTTCTTC CASSSGTGTYNEQFF
TRBJ2-1 TRBV7-8 many TRBD1 TGTGCCAGCAGCGGACAGGGGAGCTCCTACAATGAGCAGTTCTTC CASSGQGSSYNEQFF
TRBJ1-4 TRBV25-1 - TRBD1 TGTGCCAGCAGTGAATTGGGGGTCGGGACAGCAAATGAAAAACTGTTTTTT CASSELGVGTANEKLFF
TRBJ1-2 TRBV7-6 few TRBD1 TGTGCCAGCAGCCCCGGGACAGGGGGCTCTGGCTACACCTTC CASSPGTGGSGYTF
TRBJ1-1 TRBV3-1/TRBV3-2 once TRBD1 TGTGCCAGCAGCCATTGGGACAGGGAGGGCACTGAAGCTTTCTTT CASSHWDREGTEAFF
TRBJ1-5 TRBV18 many - TGTGCCAGCTCACCACGAGTAAATCAGCCCCAGCATTTT CASSPRVNQPQHF
TRBJ2-7 TRBV4-1 few TRBD1 TGCGCCAGCAGCCGCTCCGCGGGACAGGTAGAGCAGTACTTC CASSRSAGQVEQYF
TRBJ2-1 TRBV18 - TRBD2 TGTGCCAGCTCACATAAGCGGGGGCCCTCTGACGAGCAGTTCTTC CASSHKRGPSDEQFF
TRBJ2-7 TRBV5-1 - - TGCGCCAGCGCCCAAACTTCCGGTGAGCAGTACTTC CASAQTSGEQYF